This T cell receptor beta chain was retrieved from a study of blood T cell repertoires in COVID-19. Across the whole study: Both acute and convalescent COVID-19 samples were obtained from the United States, Italy and Spain. The analysed material was cDNA or gDNA that came from T cells, B-cell-depleted T cells, or PBMCs.

The V gene lost 3 bases and the J gene lost 4 bases, with 9 bases spanning the gap. CDR3 size: 13 residues. Those enrolled, adults aged about 18 to 89 years, came from roughly 22 US areas. The study assigned cohorts using participant-reported clinical history. The repertoire was sequenced with immunoSEQ multiplex PCR; TCRdb's copy has only in-frame clones and lacks some. The sample carries 250,000 to 300,000 clones, roughly nine tenths recorded once. The sequence came from a human donor in a cohort exposed to, infected with or recovered from COVID-19 (not recorded which). The donor label of this sample is uncertain. The sequencing sample was made of PBMCs or T cells enriched from blood (not recorded which). The chain is built from TRBV12-3 or TRBV12-4 and TRBJ1-1, with D unclear. CDR3 sequence reads: CASSFEVGTEAFF. CDR3 nucleotides: TGTGCCAGCAGTTTTGAGGTGGGCACTGAAGCTTTCTTT.